The clone carrying this T cell receptor beta chain was observed at least ten times. The data stem from a study of neurological immune-mediated disorders. After removal of 10 bases from V and 3 bases from J, the junction contained 9 bases not matched to a gene. The germline CDR1 and CDR2 sequences are MNHEY and SVGAGI. The CDR3 is 13 residues long. The team produced cDNA through 5'RACE using 10-nucleotide random UMIs. The output of every sequencing run exceeded 200 million TCR-beta sequences, derived from 15-18 subjects. TCRdb fed the 5' RACE reads into MiXCR, producing one record per CDR3 protein. The sample shows tens of thousands of distinct CDR3 sequences, around 4.5% of them seen only once.

This chain connects TRBV6-5 to TRBJ2-7, with 7 bases matching TRBD1. Sequences were obtained from PBMCs. This clonotype was obtained from a woman aged 55-75 years with multiple sclerosis. CDR3 nucleotide sequence: TGTGCCACCGAAGACAGGGCGGGCTACGAGCAGTACTTC. Its translation: CATEDRAGYEQYF.